The clone carrying this T cell receptor (beta chain) has just a few counts. No antigen is known for it. The CDR3 length is 16 residues. From germline, CDR1 is DFQATT and CDR2 SNEGSKA (reference sequence). V lost 3 bases, J lost 11 bases, and 16 bases stayed unmatched. Analysis merged second doses at about 4 or about 12 weeks. This sample was included in a study of T cell responses to AZD1222 COVID-19 vaccine. General study results and limits: Donors in the cohort were predominantly white British and more often female, and clonal diversity was possibly underestimated. Reportedly, nearly half the spike-specific TCRs target unmutated variant regions.

This table comes from immunoSEQ multiplex PCR, and its TCRdb copy is limited to in-frame clones, with some not included. The sample records roughly 150,000 clones, roughly nine tenths being singletons. This TCR derives from an adult who received the AZD1222 COVID-19 vaccine. Sequenced material: peripheral blood, taken 28 days after the second AZD1222 dose. This rearrangement joins TRBV20-1 to TRBJ2-7; the match to TRBD2 covers 13 bases. CDR3 sequence: CSASEERGTSGEEEYF. The CDR3 nucleotides read TGCAGTGCTAGTGAGGAAAGGGGGACTAGCGGGGAAGAGGAGTACTTC.